The present TCR beta chain was sequenced within a study of OX40 agonist ivuxolimab in advanced cancers. Across the study: Three patients, one with hepatocellular carcinoma and two with cutaneous melanoma, achieved partial responses. Broader study findings: Among expanded peripheral T cells, antigen specificity went undetermined. At doses 0.1 to 3.0 mg/kg, CD4+ and CD8+ clones expanded.

The protocol was immunoSEQ multiplex PCR, while the TCRdb copy is restricted to in-frame clones and leaves out a portion. Among tens of thousands of clones listed, 89% were seen once. A note on this clone: No antigen is known for it.

Germline assignment: CDR1 MDHEN and CDR2 SYDVKM. Trimming removed 5 bases from V and 0 bases from J, with 14 bases in between. CDR3 size: 17 residues. On cycle 4 day 1 and cycle 7 day 1, as well as at baseline, blood was sampled. Sequencing used CD4+ or CD8+ T cells sorted from blood, obtained in a trial of the OX40 agonist ivuxolimab. The genes are TRBV28 and TRBJ2-6, with a weak D call TRBD1 (6 bases). This sequence originates from an adult with an advanced solid tumor such as melanoma, head and neck, liver or kidney cancer. CDR3: CASSPSGTLSGANVLTF. The CDR3 DNA is TGTGCCAGCAGTCCGTCCGGGACACTCTCTGGGGCCAACGTCCTGACTTTC.